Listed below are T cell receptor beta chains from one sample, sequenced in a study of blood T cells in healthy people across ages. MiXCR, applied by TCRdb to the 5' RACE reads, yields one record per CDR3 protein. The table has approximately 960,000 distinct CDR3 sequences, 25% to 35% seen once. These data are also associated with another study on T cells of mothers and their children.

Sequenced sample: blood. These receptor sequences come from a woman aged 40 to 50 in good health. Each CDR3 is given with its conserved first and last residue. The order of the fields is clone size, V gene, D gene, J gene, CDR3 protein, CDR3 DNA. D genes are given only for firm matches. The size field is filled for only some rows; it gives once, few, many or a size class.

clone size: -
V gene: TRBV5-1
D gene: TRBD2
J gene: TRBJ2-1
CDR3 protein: CASRRDLETSGGAYNEQFF
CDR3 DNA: TGCGCCAGCAGGAGAGATCTGGAGACTAGCGGGGGGGCTTACAATGAGCAGTTCTTC

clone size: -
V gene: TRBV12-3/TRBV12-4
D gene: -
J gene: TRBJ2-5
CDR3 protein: CASSYSGAWETQYF
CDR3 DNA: TGTGCCAGCAGCTACTCAGGGGCGTGGGAGACCCAGTACTTC

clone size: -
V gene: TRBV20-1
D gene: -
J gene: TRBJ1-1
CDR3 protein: CSARVGDTEAFF
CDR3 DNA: TGCAGTGCTAGAGTCGGGGACACTGAAGCTTTCTTT

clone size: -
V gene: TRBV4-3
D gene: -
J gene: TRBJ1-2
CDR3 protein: CASSQDVVRVSNYGYTF
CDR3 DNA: TGCGCCAGCAGCCAAGATGTCGTCAGGGTATCAAACTATGGCTACACCTTC

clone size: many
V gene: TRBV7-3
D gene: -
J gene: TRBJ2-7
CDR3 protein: CASSPSAGATEQYF
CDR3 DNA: TGTGCCAGCAGCCCTTCTGCGGGGGCAACCGAGCAGTACTTC

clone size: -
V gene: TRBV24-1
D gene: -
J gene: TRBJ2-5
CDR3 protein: CATSGQGGRSQETQYF
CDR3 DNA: TGTGCCACCAGTGGACAGGGAGGTCGGTCCCAAGAGACCCAGTACTTC

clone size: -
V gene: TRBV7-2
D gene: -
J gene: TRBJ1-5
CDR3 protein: CASRRGGSSSGANQPQHF
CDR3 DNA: TGTGCCAGCAGACGGGGGGGCTCGAGCTCTGGGGCCAATCAGCCCCAGCATTTT

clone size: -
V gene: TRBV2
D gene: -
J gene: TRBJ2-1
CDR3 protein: CASRPTGAGAGEQFF
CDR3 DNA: TGTGCCAGCCGCCCGACGGGGGCCGGGGCCGGAGAGCAGTTCTTC

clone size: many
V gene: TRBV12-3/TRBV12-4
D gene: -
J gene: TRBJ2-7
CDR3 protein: CASSFPGRTYEQYF
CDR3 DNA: TGTGCCAGCAGTTTTCCGGGGCGAACCTACGAGCAGTACTTC

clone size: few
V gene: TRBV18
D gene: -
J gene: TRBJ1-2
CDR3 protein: CASSPNLGEAYGYTF
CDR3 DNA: TGTGCCAGCTCACCTAATCTAGGGGAGGCCTATGGCTACACCTTC

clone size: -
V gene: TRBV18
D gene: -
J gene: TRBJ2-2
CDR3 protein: CASSPPSGAGNTGELFF
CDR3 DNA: TGTGCCAGCTCACCACCCTCAGGGGCCGGGAACACCGGGGAGCTGTTTTTT

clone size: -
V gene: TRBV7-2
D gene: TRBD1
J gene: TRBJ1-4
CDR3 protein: CASSLQTGGNEKLFF
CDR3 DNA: TGTGCCAGCAGCTTGCAAACAGGGGGGAATGAAAAACTGTTTTTT

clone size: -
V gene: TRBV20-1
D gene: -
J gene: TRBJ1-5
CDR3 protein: CSLGRTADRPQHF
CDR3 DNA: TGCAGTCTAGGTCGGACAGCTGATCGGCCCCAGCATTTT

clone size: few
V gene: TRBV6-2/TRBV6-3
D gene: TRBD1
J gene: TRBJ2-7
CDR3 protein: CATRTRQGASYEQYF
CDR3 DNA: TGTGCCACCCGGACCCGACAGGGGGCATCCTACGAGCAGTACTTC

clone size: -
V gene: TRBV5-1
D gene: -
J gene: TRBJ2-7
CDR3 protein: CASKAGHYEQYF
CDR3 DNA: TGCGCCAGCAAGGCGGGCCACTACGAGCAGTACTTC

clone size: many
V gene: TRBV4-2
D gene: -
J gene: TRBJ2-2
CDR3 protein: CASSQVGDEGGIRELFF
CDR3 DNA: TGTGCCAGCAGCCAAGTGGGGGATGAAGGGGGTATCCGGGAGCTGTTTTTT

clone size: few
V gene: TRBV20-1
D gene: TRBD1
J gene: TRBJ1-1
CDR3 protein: CSATLQGRGNTEAFF
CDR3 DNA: TGCAGTGCGACCTTACAGGGGAGAGGGAACACTGAAGCTTTCTTT

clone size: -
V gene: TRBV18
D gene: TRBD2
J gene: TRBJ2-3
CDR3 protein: CASSPRSGGPDTQYF
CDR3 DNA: TGTGCCAGCTCACCTCGTAGCGGGGGGCCAGATACGCAGTATTTT

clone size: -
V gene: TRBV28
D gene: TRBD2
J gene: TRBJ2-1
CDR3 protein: CASSPRLAGVHEQFF
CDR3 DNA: TGTGCCAGCAGTCCTCGACTAGCGGGGGTCCATGAGCAGTTCTTC

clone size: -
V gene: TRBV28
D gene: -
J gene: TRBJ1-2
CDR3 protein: CASSDISQVAYGYTF
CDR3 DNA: TGTGCCAGCAGTGATATATCTCAGGTGGCGTATGGCTACACCTTC

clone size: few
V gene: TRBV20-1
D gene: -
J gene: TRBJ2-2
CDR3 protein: CSALDRRGIGELFF
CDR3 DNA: TGCAGTGCTCTTGACAGGCGGGGAATCGGGGAGCTGTTTTTT

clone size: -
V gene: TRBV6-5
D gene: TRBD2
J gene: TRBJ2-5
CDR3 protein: CASSYGGGSQETQYF
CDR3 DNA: TGTGCCAGCAGTTACGGCGGGGGGAGTCAAGAGACCCAGTACTTC

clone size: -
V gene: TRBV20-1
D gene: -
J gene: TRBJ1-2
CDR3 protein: CSARDQAAAYYGYTF
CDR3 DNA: TGCAGTGCTAGAGATCAGGCGGCAGCATACTATGGCTACACCTTC

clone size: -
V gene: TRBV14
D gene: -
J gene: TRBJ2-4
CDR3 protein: CASSQDHLPTALQYF
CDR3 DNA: TGTGCCAGCAGCCAAGATCATCTTCCGACAGCCCTACAGTACTTC

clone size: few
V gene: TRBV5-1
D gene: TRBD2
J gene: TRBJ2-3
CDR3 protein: CASELAGGRSSTDTQYF
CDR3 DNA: TGCGCCAGCGAGCTAGCGGGGGGTCGATCTAGCACAGATACGCAGTATTTT

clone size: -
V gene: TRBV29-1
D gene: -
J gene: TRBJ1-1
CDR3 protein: CSADGGEWDAEAFF
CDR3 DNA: TGCAGCGCCGATGGTGGGGAGTGGGACGCTGAAGCTTTCTTT

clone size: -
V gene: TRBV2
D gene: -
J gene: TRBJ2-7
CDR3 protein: CASSDLQVSHEQYF
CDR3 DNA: TGTGCCAGCAGTGACCTACAGGTCTCCCACGAGCAGTACTTC

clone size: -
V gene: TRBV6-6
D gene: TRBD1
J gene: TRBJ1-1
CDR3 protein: CASSGQGQVSTEAFF
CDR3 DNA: TGTGCCAGCAGCGGACAGGGCCAGGTGAGCACTGAAGCTTTCTTT

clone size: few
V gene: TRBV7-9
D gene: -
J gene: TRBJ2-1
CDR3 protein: CASRSGEDEQFF
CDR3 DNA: TGTGCCAGCAGGTCCGGGGAAGATGAGCAGTTCTTC

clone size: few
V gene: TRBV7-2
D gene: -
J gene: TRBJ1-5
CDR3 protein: CASSQRGLGQPQHF
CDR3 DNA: TGTGCCAGCAGCCAAAGAGGGTTAGGCCAGCCCCAGCATTTT

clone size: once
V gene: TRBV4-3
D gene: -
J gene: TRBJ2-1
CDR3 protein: CASSQDDATETQFF
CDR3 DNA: TGCGCCAGCAGCCAAGATGATGCAACGGAGACCCAGTTCTTC

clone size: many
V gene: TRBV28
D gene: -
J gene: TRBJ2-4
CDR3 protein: CASGLAKNIQYF
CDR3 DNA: TGTGCCAGCGGACTAGCCAAAAACATTCAGTACTTC

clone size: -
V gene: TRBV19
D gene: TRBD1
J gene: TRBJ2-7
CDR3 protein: CASSILSGQGASYEQYF
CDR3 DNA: TGTGCCAGTAGTATATTGTCGGGCCAGGGGGCCTCCTACGAGCAGTACTTC

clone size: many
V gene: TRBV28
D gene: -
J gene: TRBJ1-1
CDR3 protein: CASSLGRVNTEAFF
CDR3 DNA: TGTGCCAGCAGTTTAGGTAGGGTGAACACTGAAGCTTTCTTT

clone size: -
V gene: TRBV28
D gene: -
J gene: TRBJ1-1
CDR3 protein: CASGRPEGAFF
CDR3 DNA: TGTGCCAGCGGACGGCCCGAGGGGGCTTTCTTT

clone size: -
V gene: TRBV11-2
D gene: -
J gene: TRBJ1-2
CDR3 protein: CVSSYSAGANYGYTF
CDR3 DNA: TGTGTCAGCAGCTACAGTGCGGGGGCGAACTATGGCTACACCTTC

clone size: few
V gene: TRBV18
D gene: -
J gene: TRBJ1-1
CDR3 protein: CASSSDQNTEAFF
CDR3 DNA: TGTGCCAGCTCCTCCGACCAGAACACTGAAGCTTTCTTT

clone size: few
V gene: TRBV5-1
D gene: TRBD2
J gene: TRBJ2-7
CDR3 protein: CASSLGSGGVDEQYF
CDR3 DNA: TGCGCCAGCAGCTTGGGATCGGGGGGGGTCGACGAGCAGTACTTC

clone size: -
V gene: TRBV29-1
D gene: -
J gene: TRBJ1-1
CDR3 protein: CSVEGDTYTEAFF
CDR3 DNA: TGCAGCGTTGAAGGGGACACATACACTGAAGCTTTCTTT

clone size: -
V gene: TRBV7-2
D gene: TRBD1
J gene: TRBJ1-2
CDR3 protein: CASSPSGTGPTNYGYTF
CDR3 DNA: TGTGCCAGCAGCCCTTCCGGGACAGGCCCGACTAACTATGGCTACACCTTC

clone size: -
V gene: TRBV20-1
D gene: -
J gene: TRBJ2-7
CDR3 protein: CSARVQRSYEQYF
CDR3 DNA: TGCAGTGCTAGGGTTCAGCGCTCCTACGAGCAGTACTTC

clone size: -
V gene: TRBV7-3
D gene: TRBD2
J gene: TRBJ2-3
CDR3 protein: CASSLGLAQSDTQYF
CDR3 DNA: TGTGCCAGCAGCTTGGGACTAGCTCAGTCAGATACGCAGTATTTT

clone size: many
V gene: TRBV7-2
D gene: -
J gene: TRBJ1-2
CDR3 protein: CASSTRSADNYGYTF
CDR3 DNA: TGTGCCAGCAGCACCCGATCCGCGGATAACTATGGCTACACCTTC

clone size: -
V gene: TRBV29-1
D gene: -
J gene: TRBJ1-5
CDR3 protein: CSVESGNSNQPQHF
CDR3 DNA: TGCAGCGTTGAGTCGGGAAATAGCAATCAGCCCCAGCATTTT

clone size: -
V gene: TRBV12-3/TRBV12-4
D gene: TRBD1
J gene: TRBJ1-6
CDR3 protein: CAGRVQGGYSPLHF
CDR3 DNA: TGTGCCGGCAGAGTACAGGGGGGATATTCACCCCTCCACTTT

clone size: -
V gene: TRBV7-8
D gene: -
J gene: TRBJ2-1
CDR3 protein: CASNSKDLGGYEQFF
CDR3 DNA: TGTGCCAGCAACTCCAAGGACCTCGGAGGCTATGAGCAGTTCTTC

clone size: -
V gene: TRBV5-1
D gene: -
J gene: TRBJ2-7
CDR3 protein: CASRLGTNTYEQYF
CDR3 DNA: TGCGCCAGCAGGCTCGGGACGAATACCTACGAGCAGTACTTC

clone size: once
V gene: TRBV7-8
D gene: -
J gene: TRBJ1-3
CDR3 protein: CASTLGQTGNTIYF
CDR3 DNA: TGTGCCAGCACCTTGGGCCAGACTGGAAACACCATATATTTT

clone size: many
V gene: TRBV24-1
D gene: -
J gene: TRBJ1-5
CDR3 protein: CATSDFDDQPQHF
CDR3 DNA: TGTGCCACCAGTGATTTCGACGATCAGCCCCAGCATTTT

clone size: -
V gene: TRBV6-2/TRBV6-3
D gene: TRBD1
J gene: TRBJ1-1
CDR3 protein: CASSYTTGALNTEAFF
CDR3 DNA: TGTGCCAGCAGTTACACGACAGGGGCTCTGAACACTGAAGCTTTCTTT